The next 21 T cell receptor beta chains were all read from a single sample in a study of T cell responses to AZD1222 COVID-19 vaccine. Only in-frame clones appear in the TCRdb table, and some are missing; sequencing was by immunoSEQ multiplex PCR. The repertoire holds about 140,000 clones, with 80% to 95% as singletons. Sequences were derived from peripheral blood, sampled 28 days after the second AZD1222 dose. These receptors all stem from an adult who received the AZD1222 COVID-19 vaccine.

This clone was found once. This chain uses TRBV28 with TRBJ1-5, with 7 bases aligning to TRBD1. The V gene's germline CDR1 is MDHEN and CDR2 SYDVKM. The CDR3 has 15 residues. V was clipped by 5 bases and J by 4 bases; unmatched bases: 8. CDR3 in DNA: TGTGCCAGCAGTCTTTTGGGGACAGCTAATCAGCCCCAGCATTTT. Protein sequence: CASSLLGTANQPQHF.

The chain employs TRBV29-1 and TRBJ1-2, with 10 bases that match TRBD1. Germline loops: CDR1 SQVTM, CDR2 ANQGSEA. The CDR3 sequence is 13 residues long. V was pared by 7 bases and J by 5 bases, with 7 bases of the junction left unmatched. The CDR3 here is CSARDRGIYGYTF. CDR3 DNA: TGCAGCGCTCGGGACAGGGGAATTTATGGCTACACCTTC.

This chain joins TRBV9 and TRBJ2-1, with 8 bases matching TRBD2. This CDR3 comprises 15 residues. J gave up 8 bases and V 0 bases, and 7 bases lay outside the gene matches. Per the germline V gene, CDR1 is SGDLS and CDR2 is YYNGEE. CDR3 coding DNA: TGTGCCAGCAGCGTAGGGGCGGGAGGACGGGATGAGCAGTTCTTC. The encoded protein is CASSVGAGGRDEQFF.

The J gene is TRBJ1-2, the V gene TRBV28; D gene unclear. Germline CDR1 and CDR2: MDHEN and SYDVKM. The CDR3 is 16 amino acids. Trimming took off 5 bases at V and 0 bases at J, with 16 bases between the two ends. CDR3 amino acids: CASSTRTGLANYGYTF. In DNA, the CDR3 is TGTGCCAGCAGTACCCGGACGGGTCTAGCTAACTATGGCTACACCTTC.

This clone was seen only once. This rearrangement joins TRBV29-1 to TRBJ1-2, with D uncertain. The CDR3 is 11 residues long. V lost 6 bases, J lost 4 bases, and 9 bases lay in between. Germline CDR1 and CDR2: SQVTM and ANQGSEA. Here the CDR3 reads CSVETLYGYTF. CDR3 DNA sequence: TGCAGCGTAGAGACCCTCTATGGCTACACCTTC.

This clone appeared once. CDR3 loop: CASSFGGWALEVEKLFF. The DNA of the CDR3 is TGTGCCAGCAGCTTCGGGGGATGGGCCTTGGAGGTTGAAAAACTGTTTTTT. The chain carries TRBV5-5 and TRBJ1-4; D might be TRBD1 (5 bases). Trimming took off 2 bases at V and 7 bases at J, with 21 bases between the two ends. The CDR3 is 17 amino acids. Germline values: CDR1 SGHKS, CDR2 YYEKEE (reference sequence).

This rearrangement joins TRBV7-3 to TRBJ2-1, with TRBD2 matching 8 bases. J gave up 0 bases and V 0 bases, and 4 bases lay outside the gene matches. From germline, CDR1 is SGHTA and CDR2 FQGTGA. CDR3 length: 17 amino acids. CDR3 protein: CASSLTPSGYSYNEQFF. CDR3 nucleotides: TGTGCCAGCAGCTTAACTCCTAGCGGGTACTCCTACAATGAGCAGTTCTTC.

The rearrangement uses TRBV29-1 and TRBJ1-3, with unresolved D. This CDR3 spans 15 amino acids. V lost 4 bases and J lost 1, with 14 bases in between. Germline V lookup: CDR1 SQVTM, CDR2 ANQGSEA. CDR3 nucleotide sequence: TGCAGCGTTGGAATAGGGAAGGAGTCTGGAAACACCATATATTTT. Translating gives CSVGIGKESGNTIYF.

Only one count was recorded for this clone. The chain links TRBV2 to TRBJ2-2; D remains ambiguous. V dropped 2 bases and J dropped 7 bases, with 11 bases sitting between them. Germline lookup yields CDR1 SNHLY and CDR2 FYNNEI. There are 14 residues in the CDR3. This chain's CDR3 is CASSERPRVGELFF. Written as DNA, the CDR3 is TGTGCCAGCAGTGAAAGGCCACGGGTCGGGGAGCTGTTTTTT.

This clone is a singleton in its sample. The genes are TRBV19 and TRBJ1-2; D unclear. CDR3 length equals 12 residues. V dropped 4 bases and J dropped 8 bases, with 11 bases sitting between them. Germline lookup yields CDR1 LNHDA and CDR2 SQIVND (reference sequence). CDR3 DNA sequence: TGTGCCAGTAGTACGGACGGTGCGGGCTACACCTTC. This gives the protein CASSTDGAGYTF.

The sample holds one count of this clone. The chain joins TRBV29-1 to TRBJ1-1, with TRBD1 as a possible D gene (5 bases). Germline V gene data show CDR1 as SQVTM and CDR2 as ANQGSEA. This CDR3 has 15 residues. V lost 4 bases, J lost 0 bases, and 15 bases lay in between. Written as DNA, the CDR3 is TGCAGCGTTGGGGCCGGTTGGGGGATGAACACTGAAGCTTTCTTT. It is translated as CSVGAGWGMNTEAFF.

This sequence joins TRBV5-4 and TRBJ2-1, with D perhaps TRBD2 (6 bases). The germline gives CDR1 SGHNT, CDR2 YYREEE (reference sequence). The CDR3 loop spans 15 amino acids. Trimming removed 5 bases at V and 0 bases at J, with 12 bases between. In DNA form, the CDR3 reads TGTGCCAGCAGTTTACCGGGAGACTCCTACAATGAGCAGTTCTTC. Its protein product is CASSLPGDSYNEQFF.

This clone was recorded a few times. This chain's CDR3 is CASSQDPWDRSYEQYF. CDR3 DNA sequence: TGCGCCAGCAGCCAAGATCCGTGGGACAGGTCCTACGAGCAGTACTTC. The V and J genes are TRBV4-3 and TRBJ2-7; 8 bases match TRBD1. The V gene end was trimmed by 0 bases and the J gene end by 1 base; junction bases not matched to a gene: 5. The CDR3 sequence is 16 residues long. Germline loops: CDR1 LGHNA, CDR2 YSLEER.

The chain has TRBV10-3 and TRBJ1-1; 9 bases match TRBD1. This CDR3 has 14 residues. After removal of 4 bases from V and 0 bases from J, the junction contained 0 bases not matched to a gene. The germline V gene has CDR1 ENHRY and CDR2 SYGVKD. The CDR3 DNA is TGTGCCATCAGTGGACAGGGGGTGAACACTGAAGCTTTCTTT. Protein: CAISGQGVNTEAFF.

The chain couples TRBV19 to TRBJ2-7, with D possibly TRBD1 on 5 matching bases. V shed 3 bases and J shed 3 bases, with 12 bases lying between them. Germline V gene data show CDR1 as LNHDA and CDR2 as SQIVND (reference sequence). This CDR3 is built from 14 residues. CDR3 nucleotides: TGTGCCAGTAGTATGTTAGGGGCCCTCTACGAGCAGTACTTC. Translation: CASSMLGALYEQYF.

The gene calls are TRBV5-4 and TRBJ1-4; 7 bases are a match to TRBD1. The V and J ends lost 4 bases and 7 bases, in that order; junction bases with no gene match: 13. This CDR3 spans 16 amino acids. CDR1 is SGHNT and CDR2 is YYREEE in the germline V gene (reference sequence). The CDR3 bases are TGTGCCAGCAGCCCCGGGGGTACAGGGGTTCTTGAAAAACTGTTTTTT. It codes for CASSPGGTGVLEKLFF.

The chain employs TRBV19 and TRBJ2-7; 8 nucleotides align to TRBD1. With 5 bases clipped from V and 1 base from J, the junction kept 7 bases outside the gene matches. The CDR3 extends over 15 amino acids. From germline, CDR1 is LNHDA and CDR2 SQIVND (reference sequence). CDR3 bases: TGTGCCAGTAGTTTTACCTGGACAGGGTCCTACGAGCAGTACTTC. Amino acids: CASSFTWTGSYEQYF.

This clone was detected once. V usage is TRBV7-9 and J usage is TRBJ1-1; weak D call: TRBD1 (5 bases). This CDR3 has 13 amino acids. Germline V lookup: CDR1 SEHNR, CDR2 FQNEAQ (reference sequence). V gave up 11 bases and J gave up 4 bases, with 17 bases separating them. The CDR3 nucleotides are TGTGCCGGGGCTTTCGGCATGAGCACTGAAGCTTTCTTT. The encoded protein is CAGAFGMSTEAFF.

The V and J genes are TRBV29-1 and TRBJ1-4, with D perhaps matching TRBD1 (5 bases). Between the trimmed V and J ends, which lost 7 bases and 7 bases, there was a span of 10 bases. From germline, CDR1 is SQVTM and CDR2 ANQGSEA. This CDR3 has 11 residues. This chain's CDR3 is CSAGGIEKLFF. CDR3 nucleotides: TGCAGCGCGGGGGGTATTGAAAAACTGTTTTTT.

The genes are TRBV28 and TRBJ1-6; D is ambiguous. The CDR3 has 13 residues. Per the germline V gene, CDR1 is MDHEN and CDR2 is SYDVKM. Trimming left V 6 bases short and J 8 bases short, with 11 bases between. The CDR3 DNA is TGTGCCAGCAGACGGCCCGAATATTCACCCCTCCACTTT. Amino acid sequence: CASRRPEYSPLHF.

The rearrangement links TRBV19 to TRBJ1-6; the match to TRBD1 covers 8 bases. The junction had 9 bases not matched to a gene; V was cut back by 5 bases and J by 9 bases. This CDR3 spans 15 amino acids. Germline CDR1 LNHDA, CDR2 SQIVND (reference sequence). The CDR3: CASSPTGTGGSPLHF. In nucleotides, the CDR3 is TGTGCCAGTAGTCCTACCGGGACAGGAGGTTCACCCCTCCACTTT.